The 25 T cell receptor beta chains below all came from one sample that was sequenced in a study of T-cell reconstitution after alpha-beta-depleted transplantation in children. For TCRbeta, the library was prepared with unique molecular identifiers. TCRdb re-called the PCR reads with MiXCR, one entry per CDR3 protein. The sample records approximately 980,000 distinct CDR3 sequences, about 26% being singletons. The source was PBMCs, mostly from graft donor cells, collected 360 days after TCRalphabeta/CD19-depleted stem cell transplant. The source is a boy in the first two years of life who had a stem cell transplant for SCID, so the T cells may come from the graft donor.

This clonotype has only one observation. This chain uses TRBV4-3 with TRBJ2-3, with D perhaps matching TRBD1 (6 bases). This CDR3 spans 17 amino acids. The V end lost 4 bases, the J end lost 2 bases, and 19 bases lay between the germline ends. Germline values: CDR1 LGHNA, CDR2 YSLEER. This CDR3 reads CASSPEWDTGYTDTQYF. DNA of the CDR3: TGCGCCAGCAGCCCGGAATGGGACACCGGTTACACAGATACGCAGTATTTT.

The CDR3 bases are TGCGCCAGCAGCCAAGGAGGCAGGGGGTCTGAAGCTTTCTTT. Amino acid sequence: CASSQGGRGSEAFF. This chain joins TRBV4-3 and TRBJ1-1; the match to TRBD1 covers 7 bases. The V segment lost 1 base and the J segment 6 bases; nucleotides outside the gene matches: 5. The CDR3 is 14 amino acids. From germline, CDR1 is LGHNA and CDR2 YSLEER.

This clonotype came up a few times. This chain connects TRBV28 to TRBJ1-2, with 10 bases fitting TRBD1. The CDR3 extends over 17 amino acids. Germline CDR1 is MDHEN and CDR2 is SYDVKM. V lost 6 bases, J lost 3 bases, and 13 bases stayed unmatched. The CDR3 reads CASRGSPGQGQDYGYTF. In DNA, the CDR3 is TGTGCCAGCAGAGGGAGTCCGGGACAGGGGCAAGACTATGGCTACACCTTC.

Written as DNA, the CDR3 is TGTGCCACCAGCAGAGATGGGAGGACAGCTTCTAACTATGGCTACACCTTC. Its protein product is CATSRDGRTASNYGYTF. This chain connects TRBV15 to TRBJ1-2; D is possibly TRBD1 (6 bases). The CDR3 runs to 17 residues. The ends were cut back, 0 bases at V and 0 bases at J, with 14 bases in the middle. The germline V gene encodes CDR1 LNHNV and CDR2 YYDKDF (reference sequence). Using reference TRBV15 and TRBJ1-2 for the parts outside the CDR3, the full variable domain is DAMVIQNPRYQVTQFGKPVTLSCSQTLNHNVMYWYQQKSSQAPKLLFHYYDKDFNNEADTPDNFQSRRPNTSFCFLDIRSPGLGDTAMYLCATSRDGRTASNYGYTFGSGTRLTVV.

In this sample, this clonotype turned up a few times. The chain links TRBV7-2 to TRBJ1-1; D possibly corresponds to TRBD1 (5 bases). Germline V gene data show CDR1 as SGHTA and CDR2 as FQGNSA. Between the trimmed V and J ends, which lost 4 bases and 5 bases, there was a span of 11 bases. There are 13 residues in the CDR3. CDR3 in amino acids: CASSSARETEAFF. CDR3 sequence (DNA): TGTGCCAGCAGCTCCGCCAGGGAAACTGAAGCTTTCTTT.

CDR3 bases: TGCAGTGCTAATCCCCTTCCCTCGGCCCTGGCAGATACGCAGTATTTT. It yields the protein CSANPLPSALADTQYF. The V gene is TRBV20-1, the J gene TRBJ2-3; D is unresolved. The germline gives CDR1 DFQATT, CDR2 SNEGSKA (reference sequence). Trimming removed 4 bases at V and 4 bases at J, with 21 bases between. CDR3 length: 16 residues.

The chain uses TRBV6-4 and TRBJ2-6; TRBD2 agrees at 13 bases. Germline V lookup: CDR1 MRHNA, CDR2 SNTAGT. The CDR3 sequence is 20 residues long. J was trimmed by 0 bases and V by 5 bases; bases with no gene match: 10. The CDR3 sequence: CASSRHQLAGGYSGANVLTF. CDR3 DNA: TGTGCCAGCAGTCGACACCAACTAGCGGGGGGGTACTCTGGGGCCAACGTCCTGACTTTC.

A few counts support this clonotype. The J gene is TRBJ2-1, the V gene TRBV5-1, with 9 bases fitting TRBD1. The CDR3 runs 15 residues. The J segment lost 7 bases and the V segment lost 7 bases, leaving 12 bases of the junction unmatched. Germline V gene data show CDR1 as SGHRS and CDR2 as YFSETQ. CDR3 DNA sequence: TGCGCCAGCCATTATGGGGACAGGGAAGTGAATGAGCAGTTCTTC. This translates into CASHYGDREVNEQFF.

A few counts support this clonotype. This sequence joins TRBV15 and TRBJ2-4; TRBD1 aligns across 9 bases. The V segment lost 2 bases and the J segment 6 bases; nucleotides outside the gene matches: 5. The CDR3 has 15 residues. Germline V gene data show CDR1 as LNHNV and CDR2 as YYDKDF (reference sequence). CDR3 sequence (DNA): TGTGCCACCAGCAGATGGGACAGGGTTGTAAACATTCAGTACTTC. The encoded protein is CATSRWDRVVNIQYF. Full variable domain (missing parts from reference TRBV15 and TRBJ2-4): DAMVIQNPRYQVTQFGKPVTLSCSQTLNHNVMYWYQQKSSQAPKLLFHYYDKDFNNEADTPDNFQSRRPNTSFCFLDIRSPGLGDTAMYLCATSRWDRVVNIQYFGAGTRLSVL.

The chain couples TRBV12-3 or TRBV12-4 to TRBJ2-7, with TRBD1 matching 9 bases. The CDR3 runs to 16 residues. J lost 8 bases, V lost 6 bases, and 17 bases had no gene match. CDR3 protein: CASSDYTLGQGRKQYF. In nucleotides, the CDR3 is TGTGCCAGCAGCGACTATACCCTGGGACAGGGAAGAAAGCAGTACTTC.

This clonotype was found many times. The rearrangement joins TRBV20-1 to TRBJ1-1, with D unclear. The CDR3 runs 11 residues. The germline V gene encodes CDR1 DFQATT and CDR2 SNEGSKA (reference sequence). The CDR3 is CSGRVNTEAFF. The CDR3 bases are TGCAGCGGTCGGGTGAACACTGAAGCTTTCTTT.

The V call is TRBV10-3, the J call TRBJ2-5, with 8 bases lining up with TRBD1. The V gene's germline CDR1 is ENHRY and CDR2 SYGVKD. Trimming removed 2 bases from V and 5 bases from J; junction bases left unmatched: 7. This CDR3 is 15 amino acids long. The CDR3 here is CAISETRTGRETQYF. DNA for the CDR3: TGTGCCATCAGTGAGACACGGACAGGGAGGGAGACCCAGTACTTC.

This clonotype was detected only a few times. The V gene is TRBV4-2, the J gene TRBJ2-1; perhaps TRBD2 as D (6 bases). This CDR3 is built from 16 residues. Germline V gene lookup returns CDR1 LGHNA and CDR2 YNFKEQ. The V gene lost 1 base and the J gene lost 1 base, with 11 bases spanning the gap. Written as DNA, the CDR3 is TGTGCCAGCAGCCAAGCTCCTAGCGCGTCCTACAATGAGCAGTTCTTC. Protein sequence: CASSQAPSASYNEQFF.

The chain is built from TRBV4-2 and TRBJ1-4; no reliable D call. There are 14 residues in the CDR3. V lost 0 bases to trimming and J lost 4 bases, with 6 bases between them. Germline lookup yields CDR1 LGHNA and CDR2 YNFKEQ. CDR3 amino acids: CASSQDSDNEKLFF. The CDR3 nucleotides read TGTGCCAGCAGCCAAGATTCGGATAATGAAAAACTGTTTTTT.

This rearrangement joins TRBV4-2 to TRBJ2-7; D gene ambiguous. The CDR3 runs 14 residues. V gave up 4 bases and J gave up 7 bases, with 17 bases separating them. In germline, CDR1 is LGHNA, CDR2 YNFKEQ. The CDR3 DNA sequence: TGTGCCAGCAGCCGGGGTCCCTCCTCAGAGGAGCAGTACTTC. Its protein is CASSRGPSSEEQYF.

The rearrangement uses TRBV28 and TRBJ2-1; D is unresolved. This CDR3 has 14 residues. V was shortened by 4 bases and J by 4 bases, with 11 bases between the two germline ends. Germline V gene sequence: CDR1 MDHEN, CDR2 SYDVKM. CDR3 sequence: CASSSPWGYNEQFF. CDR3 sequence (DNA): TGTGCCAGCAGTTCCCCTTGGGGTTACAATGAGCAGTTCTTC.

This CDR3 is CASRGGPGRTGELFF. In DNA form, the CDR3 reads TGCGCCAGCAGGGGGGGTCCGGGCCGGACCGGGGAGCTGTTTTTT. The chain employs TRBV5-1 and TRBJ2-2, with D perhaps TRBD2 (6 bases). The length of the CDR3 is 15 residues. Germline CDR1 is SGHRS and CDR2 is YFSETQ. The ends were cut back, 5 bases at V and 5 bases at J, with 16 bases in the middle.

The rearrangement links TRBV5-1 to TRBJ2-3, with D perhaps matching TRBD2 (6 bases). Germline loops: CDR1 SGHRS, CDR2 YFSETQ. The CDR3 is 14 amino acids. V gave up 3 bases and J gave up 1 base, with 9 bases separating them. This chain's CDR3 is CASSWGLRTDTQYF. The CDR3 DNA reads as TGCGCCAGCAGCTGGGGACTCCGCACAGATACGCAGTATTTT. The full variable domain, in which reference TRBV5-1 and TRBJ2-3 provide the parts outside the CDR3, is KAGVTQTPRYLIKTRGQQVTLSCSPISGHRSVSWYQQTPGQGLQFLFEYFSETQRNKGNFPGRFSGRQFSNSRSEMNVSTLELGDSALYLCASSWGLRTDTQYFGPGTRLTVL.

This clonotype was found a few times. The rearrangement uses TRBV2 and TRBJ1-1, with D possibly matching TRBD1 (6 bases). This CDR3 region has 11 residues. Trimming cost V 6 bases and J 9 bases, with 11 bases left between them. Per the germline V gene, CDR1 is SNHLY and CDR2 is FYNNEI. The CDR3 protein is CASRRTVKAFF. The CDR3 DNA reads as TGTGCCAGCAGGAGGACAGTTAAAGCTTTCTTT.

The chain has TRBV20-1 and TRBJ2-1, with D perhaps TRBD1 (5 bases). This CDR3 region has 12 residues. Trimming removed 2 bases at V and 10 bases at J, with 12 bases between. Germline V lookup: CDR1 DFQATT, CDR2 SNEGSKA (reference sequence). CDR3: CSARWQGGEQFF. The CDR3 DNA reads as TGCAGTGCTAGATGGCAGGGCGGCGAGCAGTTCTTC.

The chain carries TRBV6-2 or TRBV6-3 and TRBJ1-1; D call uncertain. The CDR3 consists of 14 residues. Trimming stripped 2 bases from V and 2 bases from J, with 9 bases between. Germline V lookup: CDR1 MNHEY, CDR2 SVGEGT. For the CDR3, the DNA is TGTGCCAGCAGTTACCAGACCGTTAACACTGAAGCTTTCTTT. Its protein product is CASSYQTVNTEAFF.

This clonotype was recorded a few times. This chain uses TRBV5-1 with TRBJ2-3; the D is unclear. Trimming pared 4 bases from V and 2 bases from J, leaving 11 bases between. The CDR3 has 14 residues. CDR1 is SGHRS and CDR2 is YFSETQ in the germline V gene. CDR3 nucleotide sequence: TGCGCCAGCAGCACCCAACGAACCACAGATACGCAGTATTTT. It is translated as CASSTQRTTDTQYF. The full variable domain, completed using reference TRBV5-1 and TRBJ2-3, is KAGVTQTPRYLIKTRGQQVTLSCSPISGHRSVSWYQQTPGQGLQFLFEYFSETQRNKGNFPGRFSGRQFSNSRSEMNVSTLELGDSALYLCASSTQRTTDTQYFGPGTRLTVL.

The chain couples TRBV7-2 to TRBJ1-1; D may be TRBD1 (5 bases). The germline CDR1 and CDR2 sequences are SGHTA and FQGNSA. The CDR3 runs to 15 residues. V was trimmed by 1 base and J by 4 bases, leaving 13 bases between them. Here the CDR3 reads CASSLGAGAGTEAFF. The CDR3 bases are TGTGCCAGCAGCTTAGGGGCTGGGGCTGGCACTGAAGCTTTCTTT.

The gene calls are TRBV12-5 and TRBJ2-1, with 11 nucleotides matching TRBD2. The CDR3 length is 16 residues. V was pared by 6 bases and J by 6 bases, with 10 bases of the junction left unmatched. Germline CDR1 LGHNT, CDR2 FRNRAP. CDR3 nucleotide sequence: TGTGCTAGTGGGGGCCCCAGACTAGCGGGGCCCAATGAGCAGTTCTTC. The encoded protein is CASGGPRLAGPNEQFF.

The chain carries TRBV4-1 and TRBJ2-7; the D gene could be TRBD1 or TRBD2 (6 bases each). The V gene lost 0 bases and the J gene lost 6 bases, with 15 bases spanning the gap. Looked up from germline, CDR1 is MGHRA and CDR2 is YSYEKL. The CDR3 has 15 residues. CDR3 coding DNA: TGCGCCAGCAGCCAAGATTCACGGGGGCCGGGCGAGCAGTACTTC. Translating it yields CASSQDSRGPGEQYF.